This T cell receptor beta chain appears in the sequencing data of a study of blood T cells in healthy people across ages (dated by TCRdb to the mid-2010s). Background on the whole study: In model experiments, template switching captured about one uniquely barcoded TCR beta cDNA molecule for every two T cells. Age-related changes in TCR beta repertoire diversity were measured in the study by deep sequencing normalized with unique cDNA molecular identifiers. Donors were grouped into four age groups: young (average roughly 17 years), middle-aged (approximately 41), aged (around 60) and long-lived (approximately 75). To avoid experimental bias, donors of different ages were randomly spread across the sequencing lanes. For two donors (one aged 18 to 29 and one aged 80 or older), the study analyzed two additional independent replicas of 1 million unique cDNA reads from the same blood draw.

This clonotype was counted a single time. Its binding antigen is unknown. No much larger clone exists at a distance of one base, and base qualities are not known. A single read constitutes weak evidence. The CDR3 measures 14 amino acids from cysteine to phenylalanine. The only DNA kept is the CDR3, 42 bases in frame from the first base. Trimming costs V 2 bases and J 5 bases, and their ends lie 11 bases apart. Per the germline V gene, SGHRS is the CDR1 and YFSETQ is the CDR2. Results and caveats for the whole study, not just this receptor: Observed TCR beta diversity correlated strongly with the percentage of naive T cells measured by flow cytometry. Because donor CMV infection status was unknown, age-related changes in expanded clonotypes were potentially confounded. The long-lived group showed more naive CD4+ T cells, fewer expanded clones and increased TCR diversity than the aged group, suggesting age selection. Because profiling used bulk unsorted PBMCs, naive and antigen-experienced compartments could not be compared conclusively. Estimates of total diversity from one million sequenced T cells were regarded as lower bounds and underestimates. Observed TCR beta diversity per million T cells fell roughly linearly with age, and a significant reduction was already apparent by age approximately 41.

Systemically healthy Caucasian individuals from Russia, some 36 in total and aged about 6 to 95 years, were included as donors. Each donor gave 8 to 10 milliliters of peripheral blood, drawn into EDTA-treated Vacutainer tubes. Ficoll-Paque density-gradient centrifugation was used to isolate PBMCs, with at least 7 million per sample. Trizol reagent was used to extract total RNA from PBMCs, with at least 6 micrograms per sample. Naive CD45RAhigh/CD27high T cell percentages were measured by flow cytometry on a PBMC aliquot from every donor. Libraries came from 5' RACE. The instrument was an Illumina HiSeq 2500. A second PCR of roughly 6 to 11 cycles was run with a J-beta primer mix and a sample-barcoded 5' primer. Each TCR beta cDNA molecule received a unique molecular identifier from a template-switch 5' adaptor carrying 12 random nucleotides. At least 2.5 million CDR3-containing paired-end reads were obtained from each sample. The Mint cDNA synthesis kit, primed by a TRBC-specific oligonucleotide, was used to synthesize first-strand cDNA from all RNA. Following uracil-DNA glycosylase treatment, a first 18-cycle PCR with universal primers M1SS and BC2_uni_R was performed on all cDNA. In the original analysis: Normalization of each sample was performed by random selection of 1 million high-quality reads, each carrying a distinct molecular identifier. Reads sharing molecular identifiers were discarded rather than binned into consensus sequences. MiTCR, run with a Q25 quality threshold and the strictest error-elimination algorithm, handled CDR3 identification, clonotype clustering and error correction. Lower-bound total TCR beta diversity was estimated with a nonparametric unseen species model using Euler transformation. TCRdb trimmed public reads at Q25 via fastp, called clones via MiXCR and kept in-frame beta chains. Each record represents a unique CDR3 protein, reported with the most common genes and DNA among its rows. It is TCRdb's table, rather than the study itself, that gives the V and J calls and clone size. Within this sample are approximately 820,000 distinct CDR3 sequences, with under 55% of them counted one time only. Of the sample, around 21% falls within the top ten clones.

The chain uses TRBV5-1 and TRBJ2-1; the D gene could be either TRBD1 or TRBD2, each agreeing at 6 bases. The receptor was isolated from a man aged 55 to 70 in good health. Sequencing was carried out using blood. The sequenced DNA is TGCGCCAGCAGCTTCCGGGGGCGGAACAATGAGCAGTTCTTC. Translated, it reads CASSFRGRNNEQFF.